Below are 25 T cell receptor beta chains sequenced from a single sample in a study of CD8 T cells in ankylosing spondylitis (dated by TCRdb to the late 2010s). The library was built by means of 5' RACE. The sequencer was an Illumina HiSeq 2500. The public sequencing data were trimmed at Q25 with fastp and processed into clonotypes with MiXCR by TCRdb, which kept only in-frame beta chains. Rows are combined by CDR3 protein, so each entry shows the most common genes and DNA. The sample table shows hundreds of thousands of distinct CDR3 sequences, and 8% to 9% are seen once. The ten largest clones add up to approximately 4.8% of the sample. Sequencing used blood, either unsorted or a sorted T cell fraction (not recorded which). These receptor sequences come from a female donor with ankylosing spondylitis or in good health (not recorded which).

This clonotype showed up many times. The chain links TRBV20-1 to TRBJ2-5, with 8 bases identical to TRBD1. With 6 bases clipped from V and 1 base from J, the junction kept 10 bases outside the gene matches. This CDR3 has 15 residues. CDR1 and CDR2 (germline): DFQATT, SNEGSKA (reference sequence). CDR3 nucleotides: TGCAGTGCCGGCGCGGGACAGGCATCCCAAGAGACCCAGTACTTC. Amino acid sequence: CSAGAGQASQETQYF.

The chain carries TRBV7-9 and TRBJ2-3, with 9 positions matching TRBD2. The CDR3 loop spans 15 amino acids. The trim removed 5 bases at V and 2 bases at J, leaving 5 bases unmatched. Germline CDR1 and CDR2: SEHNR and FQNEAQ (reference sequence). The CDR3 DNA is TGTGCCAGCAGCGCCCTAGCGGGAAACACAGATACGCAGTATTTT. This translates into CASSALAGNTDTQYF.

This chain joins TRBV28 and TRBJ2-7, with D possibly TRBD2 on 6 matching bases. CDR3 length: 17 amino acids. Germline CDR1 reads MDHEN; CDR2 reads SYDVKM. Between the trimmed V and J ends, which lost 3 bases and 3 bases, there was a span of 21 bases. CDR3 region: CASSLSGGAGFLYEQYF. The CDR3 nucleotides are TGTGCCAGCAGTTTGTCTGGCGGGGCAGGGTTTCTCTACGAGCAGTACTTC.

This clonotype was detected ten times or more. The CDR3 DNA reads as TGTGCCAGCAGCCAAGCGGATAGCGGGAGAAGGAGGGACAATGAGCAGTTCTTC. Translation gives CASSQADSGRRRDNEQFF. V is TRBV3-1 and J is TRBJ2-1; TRBD2 aligns across 9 bases. The V and J ends lost 1 base and 5 bases, in that order; junction bases with no gene match: 12. From germline, CDR1 is LGHDT and CDR2 YNNKEL (reference sequence). This CDR3 is built from 18 residues.

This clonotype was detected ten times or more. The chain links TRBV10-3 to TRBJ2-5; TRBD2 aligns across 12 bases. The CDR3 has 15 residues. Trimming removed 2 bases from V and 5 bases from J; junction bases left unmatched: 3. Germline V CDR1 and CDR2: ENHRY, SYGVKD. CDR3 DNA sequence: TGTGCCATCAGTGAGGAAGGGACTAGCGGGGAGACCCAGTACTTC. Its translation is CAISEEGTSGETQYF.

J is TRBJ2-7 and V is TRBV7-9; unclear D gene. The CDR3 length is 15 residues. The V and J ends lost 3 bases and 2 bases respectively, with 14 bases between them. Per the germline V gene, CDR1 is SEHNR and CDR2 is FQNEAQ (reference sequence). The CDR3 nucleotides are TGTGCCAGCAGCTTTACCGGGCGGTCTCCCTACGAGCAGTACTTC. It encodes CASSFTGRSPYEQYF. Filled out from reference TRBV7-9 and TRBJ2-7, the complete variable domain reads DTGVSQNPRHKITKRGQNVTFRCDPISEHNRLYWYRQTLGQGPEFLTYFQNEAQLEKSRLLSDRFSAERPKGSFSTLEIQRTEQGDSAMYLCASSFTGRSPYEQYFGPGTRLTVT.

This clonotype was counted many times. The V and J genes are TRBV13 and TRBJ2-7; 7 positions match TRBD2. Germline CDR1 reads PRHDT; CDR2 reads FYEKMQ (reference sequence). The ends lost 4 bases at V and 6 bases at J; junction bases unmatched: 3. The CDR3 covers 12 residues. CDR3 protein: CASSSRTSEQYF. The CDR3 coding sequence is TGTGCCAGCAGCTCCCGGACTAGCGAGCAGTACTTC.

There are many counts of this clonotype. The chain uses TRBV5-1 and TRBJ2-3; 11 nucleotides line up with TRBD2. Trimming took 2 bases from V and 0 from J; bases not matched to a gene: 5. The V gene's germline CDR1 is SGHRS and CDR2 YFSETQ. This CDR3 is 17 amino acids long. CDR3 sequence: CASSLLAGVGSTDTQYF. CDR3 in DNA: TGCGCCAGCAGCTTACTAGCGGGAGTTGGAAGCACAGATACGCAGTATTTT.

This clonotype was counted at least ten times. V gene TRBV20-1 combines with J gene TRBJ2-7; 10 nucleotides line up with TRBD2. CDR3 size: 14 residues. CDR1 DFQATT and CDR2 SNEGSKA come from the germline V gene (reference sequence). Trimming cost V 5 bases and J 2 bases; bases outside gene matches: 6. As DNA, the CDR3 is TGCAGTGCTGGGCTAGCGGGAGAAACCTACGAGCAGTACTTC. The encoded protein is CSAGLAGETYEQYF.

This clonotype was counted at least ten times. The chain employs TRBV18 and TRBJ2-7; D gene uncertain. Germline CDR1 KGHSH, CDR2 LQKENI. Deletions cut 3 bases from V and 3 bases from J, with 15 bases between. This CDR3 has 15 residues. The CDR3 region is CASSPHSESSYEQYF. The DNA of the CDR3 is TGTGCCAGCTCACCGCACTCGGAATCTAGCTACGAGCAGTACTTC.

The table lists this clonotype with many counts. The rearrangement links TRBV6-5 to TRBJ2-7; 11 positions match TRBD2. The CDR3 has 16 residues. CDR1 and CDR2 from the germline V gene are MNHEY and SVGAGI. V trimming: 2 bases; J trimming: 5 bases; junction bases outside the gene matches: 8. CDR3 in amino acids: CASSYLKLAGAHEQYF. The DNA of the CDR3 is TGTGCCAGCAGTTACCTCAAACTAGCGGGAGCCCACGAGCAGTACTTC.

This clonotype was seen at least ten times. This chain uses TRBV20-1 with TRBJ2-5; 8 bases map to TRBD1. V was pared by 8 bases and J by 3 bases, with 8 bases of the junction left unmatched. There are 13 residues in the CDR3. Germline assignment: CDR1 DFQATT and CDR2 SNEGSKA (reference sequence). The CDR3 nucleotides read TGCAGTTCAGACAGGGGAGTAGAAGAGACCCAGTACTTC. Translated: CSSDRGVEETQYF.

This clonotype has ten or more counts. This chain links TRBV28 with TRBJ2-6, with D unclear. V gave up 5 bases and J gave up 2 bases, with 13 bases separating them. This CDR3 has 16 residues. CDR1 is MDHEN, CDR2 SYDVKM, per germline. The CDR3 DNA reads TGTGCCAGCAGTACCTCATCCTACCCTGGGGCCAACGTCCTGACTTTC. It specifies CASSTSSYPGANVLTF.

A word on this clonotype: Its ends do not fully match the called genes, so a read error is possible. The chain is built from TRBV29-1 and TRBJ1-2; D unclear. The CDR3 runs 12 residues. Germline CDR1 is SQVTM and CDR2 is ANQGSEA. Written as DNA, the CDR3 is TGCAGCGTTGAAGCCTACGGCTATGACTACACCTTC. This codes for CSVEAYGYDYTF.

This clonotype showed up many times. The CDR3 region has the DNA TGTGCCAGCAGTTACCCCGTTGGGAGGGATCAGCCCCAGCATTTT. Its protein product is CASSYPVGRDQPQHF. This chain joins TRBV6-2 or TRBV6-3 and TRBJ1-5; no clear D gene. There are 15 residues in the CDR3. The germline CDR1 and CDR2 sequences are MNHEY and SVGEGT. V was cut by 2 bases and J by 5 bases, with 13 bases left in between.

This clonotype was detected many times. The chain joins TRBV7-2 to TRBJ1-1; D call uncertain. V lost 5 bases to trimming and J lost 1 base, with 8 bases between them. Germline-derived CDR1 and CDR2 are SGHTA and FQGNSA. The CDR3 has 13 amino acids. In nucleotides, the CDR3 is TGTGCCAGCAGCCAAAATCGGAACACTGAAGCTTTCTTT. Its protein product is CASSQNRNTEAFF.

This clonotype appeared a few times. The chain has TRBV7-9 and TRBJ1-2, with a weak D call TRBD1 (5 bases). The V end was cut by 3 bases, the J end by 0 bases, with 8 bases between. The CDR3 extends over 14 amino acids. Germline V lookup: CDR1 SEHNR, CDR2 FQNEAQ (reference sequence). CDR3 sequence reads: CASSLETANYGYTF. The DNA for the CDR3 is TGTGCCAGCAGCTTGGAGACAGCTAACTATGGCTACACCTTC.

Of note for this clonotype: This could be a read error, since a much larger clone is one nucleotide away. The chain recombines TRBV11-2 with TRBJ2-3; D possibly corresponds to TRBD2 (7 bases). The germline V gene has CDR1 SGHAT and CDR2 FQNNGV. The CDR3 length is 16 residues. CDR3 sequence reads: CTSSLDPLATGDTQYF. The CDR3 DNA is TGTACCAGCAGCTTAGATCCACTAGCGACAGGAGATACGCAGTATTTT.

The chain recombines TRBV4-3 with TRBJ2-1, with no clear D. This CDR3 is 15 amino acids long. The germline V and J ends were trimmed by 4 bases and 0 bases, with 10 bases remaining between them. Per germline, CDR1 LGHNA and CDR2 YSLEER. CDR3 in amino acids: CASSRATGSYNEQFF. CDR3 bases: TGCGCCAGCAGCCGTGCAACGGGCTCCTACAATGAGCAGTTCTTC.

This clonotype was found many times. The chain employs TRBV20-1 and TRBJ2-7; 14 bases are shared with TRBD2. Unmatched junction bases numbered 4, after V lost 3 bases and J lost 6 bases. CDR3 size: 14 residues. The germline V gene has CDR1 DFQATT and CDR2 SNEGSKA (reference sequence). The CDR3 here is CSASPGLAGAEQYF. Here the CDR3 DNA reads TGCAGTGCTAGTCCGGGACTAGCGGGAGCCGAGCAGTACTTC.

The CDR3 DNA reads as TGTGCCAGTTCGATTGCGACAGACGAGCAGTACTTC. As protein: CASSIATDEQYF. The chain carries TRBV14 and TRBJ2-7, with D possibly being TRBD1 (5 bases). Germline V lookup: CDR1 SGHDN, CDR2 FVKESK. Trimming took 9 bases from V and 5 from J, leaving 14 bases between them. The CDR3 length is 12 residues.

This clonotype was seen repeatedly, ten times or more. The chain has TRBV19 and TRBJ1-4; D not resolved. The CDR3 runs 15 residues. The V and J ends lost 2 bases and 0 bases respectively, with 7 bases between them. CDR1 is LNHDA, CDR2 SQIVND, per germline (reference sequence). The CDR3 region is CASSIQVTTNEKLFF. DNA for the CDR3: TGTGCCAGTAGTATACAAGTCACAACTAATGAAAAACTGTTTTTT.

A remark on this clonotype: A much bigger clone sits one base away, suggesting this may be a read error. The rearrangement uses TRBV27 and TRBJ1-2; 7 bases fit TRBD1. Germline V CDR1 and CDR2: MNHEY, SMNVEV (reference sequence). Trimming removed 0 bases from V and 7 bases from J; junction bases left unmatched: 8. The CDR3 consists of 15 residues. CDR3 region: CASSLSIGGRCGYTF. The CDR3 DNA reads TGTGCCAGCAGTTTATCGATAGGGGGCCGGTGTGGCTACACCTTC.

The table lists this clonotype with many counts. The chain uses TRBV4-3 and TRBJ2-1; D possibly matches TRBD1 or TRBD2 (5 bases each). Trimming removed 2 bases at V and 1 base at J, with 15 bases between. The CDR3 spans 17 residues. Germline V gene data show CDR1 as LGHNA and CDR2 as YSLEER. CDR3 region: CASSQFSEGLSYNEQFF. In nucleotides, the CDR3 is TGCGCCAGCAGCCAATTCAGCGAGGGGTTATCCTACAATGAGCAGTTCTTC.

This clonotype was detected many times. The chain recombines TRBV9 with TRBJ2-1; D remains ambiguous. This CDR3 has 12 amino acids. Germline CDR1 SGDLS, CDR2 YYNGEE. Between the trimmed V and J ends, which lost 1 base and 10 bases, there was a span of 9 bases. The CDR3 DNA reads TGTGCCAGCAGCGTAAACCAGAACGAGCAGTTCTTC. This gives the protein CASSVNQNEQFF.